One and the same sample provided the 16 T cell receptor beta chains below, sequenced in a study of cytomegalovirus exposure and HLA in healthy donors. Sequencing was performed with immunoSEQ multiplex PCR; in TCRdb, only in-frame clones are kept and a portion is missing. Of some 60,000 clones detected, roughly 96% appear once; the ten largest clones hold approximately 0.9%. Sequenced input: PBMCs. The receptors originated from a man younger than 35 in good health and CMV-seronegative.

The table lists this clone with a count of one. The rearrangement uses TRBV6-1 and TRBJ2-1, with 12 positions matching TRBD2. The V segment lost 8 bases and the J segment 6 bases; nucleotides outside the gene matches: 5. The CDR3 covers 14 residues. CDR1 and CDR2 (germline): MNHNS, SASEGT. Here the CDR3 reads CASSSGRAGNEQFF. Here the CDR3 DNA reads TGTGCCAGCTCTAGCGGGAGGGCCGGCAATGAGCAGTTCTTC.

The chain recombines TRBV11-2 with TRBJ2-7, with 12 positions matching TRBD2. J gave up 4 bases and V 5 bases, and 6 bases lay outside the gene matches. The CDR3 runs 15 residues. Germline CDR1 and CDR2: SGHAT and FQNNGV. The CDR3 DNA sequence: TGTGCCAGCAGCCAAGGCCTAGCGGGGGGGTACGAGCAGTACTTC. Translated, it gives CASSQGLAGGYEQYF. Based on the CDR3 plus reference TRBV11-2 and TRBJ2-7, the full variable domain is EAGVAQSPRYKIIEKRQSVAFWCNPISGHATLYWYQQILGQGPKLLIQFQNNGVVDDSQLPKDRFSAERLKGVDSTLKIQPAKLEDSAVYLCASSQGLAGGYEQYFGPGTRLTVT.

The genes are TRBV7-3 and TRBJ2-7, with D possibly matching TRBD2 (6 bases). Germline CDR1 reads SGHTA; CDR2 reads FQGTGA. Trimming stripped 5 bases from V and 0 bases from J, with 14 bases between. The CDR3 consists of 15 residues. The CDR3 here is CASSPGTSSSYEQYF. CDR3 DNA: TGTGCCAGCAGCCCTGGGACTTCAAGCTCCTACGAGCAGTACTTC.

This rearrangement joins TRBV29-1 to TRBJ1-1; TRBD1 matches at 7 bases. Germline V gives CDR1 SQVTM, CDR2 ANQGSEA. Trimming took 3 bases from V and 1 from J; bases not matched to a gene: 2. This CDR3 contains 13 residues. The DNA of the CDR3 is TGCAGCGTTGAGACAGGGAGGAACACTGAAGCTTTCTTT. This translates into CSVETGRNTEAFF.

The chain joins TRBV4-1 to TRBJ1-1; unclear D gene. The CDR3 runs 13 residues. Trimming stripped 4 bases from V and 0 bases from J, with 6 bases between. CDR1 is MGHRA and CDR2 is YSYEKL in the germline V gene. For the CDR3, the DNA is TGCGCCAGCAGCCCTACCATGAACACTGAAGCTTTCTTT. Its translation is CASSPTMNTEAFF.

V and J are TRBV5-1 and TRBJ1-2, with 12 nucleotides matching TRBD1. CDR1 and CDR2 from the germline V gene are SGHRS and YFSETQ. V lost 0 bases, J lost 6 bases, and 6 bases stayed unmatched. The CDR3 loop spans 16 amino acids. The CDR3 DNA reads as TGCGCCAGCAGCTTGGTGGGACAGGGGGCAGATAATGGCTACACCTTC. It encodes CASSLVGQGADNGYTF.

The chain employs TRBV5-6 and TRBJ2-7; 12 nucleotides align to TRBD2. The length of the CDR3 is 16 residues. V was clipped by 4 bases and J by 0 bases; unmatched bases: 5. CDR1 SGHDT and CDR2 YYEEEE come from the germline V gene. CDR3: CASSTGLAGFSYEQYF. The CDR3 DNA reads TGTGCCAGCAGCACTGGACTAGCGGGGTTCTCCTACGAGCAGTACTTC.

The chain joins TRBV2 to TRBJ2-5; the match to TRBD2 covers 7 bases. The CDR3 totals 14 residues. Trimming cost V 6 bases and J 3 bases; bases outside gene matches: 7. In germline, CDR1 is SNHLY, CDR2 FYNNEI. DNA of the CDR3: TGTGCCAGCAGCCCCTCTAGCGGAGAAGAGACCCAGTACTTC. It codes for CASSPSSGEETQYF.

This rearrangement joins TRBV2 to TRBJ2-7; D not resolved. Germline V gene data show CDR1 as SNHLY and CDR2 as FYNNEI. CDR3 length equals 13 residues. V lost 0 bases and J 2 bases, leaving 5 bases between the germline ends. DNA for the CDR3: TGTGCCAGCAGTGAAGCTATTACCTACGAGCAGTACTTC. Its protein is CASSEAITYEQYF.

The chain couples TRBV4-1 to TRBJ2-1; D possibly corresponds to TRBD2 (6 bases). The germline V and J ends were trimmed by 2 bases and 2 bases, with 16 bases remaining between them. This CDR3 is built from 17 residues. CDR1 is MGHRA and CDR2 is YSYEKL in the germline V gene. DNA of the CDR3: TGCGCCAGCAGCCAAATGCCCGGATTAGCGGCCTACAATGAGCAGTTCTTC. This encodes CASSQMPGLAAYNEQFF.

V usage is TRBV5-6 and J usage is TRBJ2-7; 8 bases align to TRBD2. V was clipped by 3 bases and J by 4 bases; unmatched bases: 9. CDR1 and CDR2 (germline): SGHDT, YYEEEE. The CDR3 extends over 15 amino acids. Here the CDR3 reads CASSYQRERAYEQYF. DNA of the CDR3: TGTGCCAGCAGCTACCAGCGGGAGAGGGCTTACGAGCAGTACTTC.

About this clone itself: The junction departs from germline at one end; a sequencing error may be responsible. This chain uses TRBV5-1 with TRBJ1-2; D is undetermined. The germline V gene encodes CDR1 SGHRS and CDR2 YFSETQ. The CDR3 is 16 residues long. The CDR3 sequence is CASSSVSSASNYGYTF. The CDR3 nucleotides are TGCGCCAGCAGCTCTGTGTCATCTGCCTCTAATTATGGCTACACCTTC.

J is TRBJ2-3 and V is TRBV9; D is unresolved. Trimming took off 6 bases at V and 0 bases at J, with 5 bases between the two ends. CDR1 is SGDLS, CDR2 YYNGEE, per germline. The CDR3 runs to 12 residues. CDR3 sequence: CASTPSTDTQYF. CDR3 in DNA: TGTGCCAGCACTCCTAGCACAGATACGCAGTATTTT.

CDR3 nucleotides: TGTGCCAGCAGTTCCCACCCCGGGGGGGAGGAGACCCAGTACTTC. It specifies CASSSHPGGEETQYF. The chain combines TRBV27 with TRBJ2-5; the match to TRBD2 covers 8 bases. The V gene end was trimmed by 4 bases and the J gene end by 5 bases; junction bases not matched to a gene: 9. Germline V gene lookup returns CDR1 MNHEY and CDR2 SMNVEV (reference sequence). The CDR3 consists of 15 residues.

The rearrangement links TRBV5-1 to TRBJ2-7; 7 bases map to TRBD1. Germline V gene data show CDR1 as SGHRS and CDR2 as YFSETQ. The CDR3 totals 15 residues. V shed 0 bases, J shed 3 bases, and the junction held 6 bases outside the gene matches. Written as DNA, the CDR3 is TGCGCCAGCAGCTTGGTGCAGGGACAGTACTACGAGCAGTACTTC. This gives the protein CASSLVQGQYYEQYF. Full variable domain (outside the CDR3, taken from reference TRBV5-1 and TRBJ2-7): KAGVTQTPRYLIKTRGQQVTLSCSPISGHRSVSWYQQTPGQGLQFLFEYFSETQRNKGNFPGRFSGRQFSNSRSEMNVSTLELGDSALYLCASSLVQGQYYEQYFGPGTRLTVT.

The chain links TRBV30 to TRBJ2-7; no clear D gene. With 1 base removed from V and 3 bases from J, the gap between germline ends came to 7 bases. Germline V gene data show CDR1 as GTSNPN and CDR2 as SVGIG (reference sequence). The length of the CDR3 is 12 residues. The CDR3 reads CAWSAINYEQYF. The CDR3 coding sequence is TGTGCCTGGAGTGCTATCAACTACGAGCAGTACTTC. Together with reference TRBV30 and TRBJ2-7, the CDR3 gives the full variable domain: SQTIHQWPATLVQPVGSPLSLECTVEGTSNPNLYWYRQAAGRGLQLLFYSVGIGQISSEVPQNLSASRPQDRQFILSSKKLLLSDSGFYLCAWSAINYEQYFGPGTRLTVT.